The 13 T cell receptor beta chains below all came from one sample that was sequenced in a study of blood T cells in healthy people across ages. PCR was performed a second time for roughly 6 to 12 cycles using a sample-barcoded 5' primer and a J-beta primer mix. TCRdb used MiXCR to reprocess the 5' RACE reads, holding one entry per CDR3 protein. The data show 700,000 or so distinct CDR3 sequences, about a fifth seen once. The sequenced sample consisted of blood. Receptors were obtained from a man aged 70-80 years in good health.

V gene TRBV7-8 combines with J gene TRBJ1-1, with 9 bases lining up with TRBD1. There are 16 residues in the CDR3. J lost 1 base, V lost 5 bases, and 8 bases had no gene match. Germline CDR1 and CDR2: SGHVS and FQNEAQ. CDR3: CASSPGQGSWNTEAFF. In nucleotides, the CDR3 is TGTGCCAGCAGCCCCGGACAGGGGAGTTGGAACACTGAAGCTTTCTTT.

Regarding this clonotype: The CDR3 ends on some other residue instead of the conserved phenylalanine or tryptophan, so this is likely a read error. The V call is TRBV12-3 or TRBV12-4, the J call TRBJ1-2, with no clear D. CDR3 length: 13 residues. Deletions cut 6 bases from V and 8 bases from J, with 16 bases between. The CDR3 loop is CASSGTSGRGYTL. CDR3 in DNA: TGTGCCAGCAGCGGAACATCGGGAAGGGGCTACACCCTC.

This clonotype was picked up a small number of times. CDR3 protein: CASSTSTGRTEAFF. For the CDR3, the DNA is TGTGCCAGCAGTACATCGACAGGGAGGACTGAAGCTTTCTTT. The gene calls are TRBV12-3 or TRBV12-4 and TRBJ1-1; 7 bases agree with TRBD1. There are 14 residues in the CDR3. V shed 5 bases and J 5 bases; nucleotides not matched to a gene: 8.

About this clonotype itself: This clone may be a read error of a much larger clone one base away. This chain connects TRBV7-8 to TRBJ2-7; D is unclear. The end of the DNA is better explained by TRBJ2-5, so the J call may be wrong. CDR1 is SGHVS and CDR2 is FQNEAQ in the germline V gene. The CDR3 sequence is 14 residues long. CDR3 DNA sequence: TGTGCCAGCAGCCCCCGGATTAGACAAGAGACCCAGTACTTC. It specifies CASSPRIRQETQYF.

There are a few counts of this clonotype. The chain uses TRBV12-5 and TRBJ1-4; TRBD1 might be the D (6 bases). V gave up 0 bases and J gave up 5 bases, with 10 bases separating them. This CDR3 has 15 amino acids. The germline V gene has CDR1 LGHNT and CDR2 FRNRAP. CDR3 bases: TGTGCTAGTGGTTTGGTACGGGGGCAGAATGAAAAACTGTTTTTT. Its translation: CASGLVRGQNEKLFF.

This chain links TRBV12-3 or TRBV12-4 with TRBJ2-3; D is unresolved. Trimming removed 7 bases from V and 2 bases from J, with 16 bases in between. CDR3 length: 15 amino acids. CDR3 in amino acids: CASTIGRTSTDTQYF. CDR3 DNA sequence: TGTGCCAGCACTATAGGGCGAACCTCCACAGATACGCAGTATTTT.

The V call is TRBV29-1, the J call TRBJ2-3, with D tentatively TRBD1 (5 bases). Looked up from germline, CDR1 is SQVTM and CDR2 is ANQGSEA. The CDR3 sequence is 14 residues long. V lost 2 bases to trimming and J lost 0 bases, with 9 bases between them. As DNA, the CDR3 is TGCAGCGTTGAATCGGCAGGGAGCACAGATACGCAGTATTTT. This gives the protein CSVESAGSTDTQYF.

This clonotype occurred a few times. The rearrangement joins TRBV4-1 to TRBJ2-3; TRBD1 aligns across 11 bases. The CDR3 extends over 15 amino acids. V lost 4 bases and J lost 5; bases outside the gene matches: 5. Germline CDR1 and CDR2: MGHRA and YSYEKL. The DNA for the CDR3 is TGCGCCAGCAGCCGCGGACAGGGGGCTGAAGATACGCAGTATTTT. This sequence encodes CASSRGQGAEDTQYF.

This clonotype occurred many times. The V and J genes are TRBV25-1 and TRBJ1-6; D is ambiguous. In germline, CDR1 is MGHDK, CDR2 SYGVNS. Trimming left V 4 bases short and J 7 bases short, with 5 bases between. This CDR3 has 12 amino acids. The CDR3: CASSGSNSPLHF. The CDR3 DNA follows: TGTGCCAGCAGTGGTTCAAATTCACCCCTCCACTTT.

The gene calls are TRBV2 and TRBJ1-2, with unresolved D. Germline CDR1 reads SNHLY; CDR2 reads FYNNEI. V was cut by 7 bases and J by 6 bases, with 15 bases left in between. The CDR3 has 13 amino acids. The CDR3 DNA reads as TGTGCCAGCAAAGGAGCGCAGAAGGATGGCTACACCTTC. Its protein product is CASKGAQKDGYTF.

This chain joins TRBV4-1 and TRBJ2-1, with D maybe TRBD1 (6 bases). This CDR3 is built from 12 residues. CDR1 is MGHRA, CDR2 YSYEKL, per germline. V gave up 4 bases and J gave up 15 bases, with 16 bases separating them. CDR3 residues: CASSPDSGPRFF. The CDR3 bases are TGCGCCAGCAGCCCGGACAGCGGTCCCCGGTTCTTC.

Concerning this clonotype: Possible read error: a much larger clone is one base away. The chain carries TRBV4-3 and TRBJ2-3; D not resolved. The V gene lost 4 bases and the J gene lost 4 bases, with 12 bases spanning the gap. Germline V gene data show CDR1 as LGHNA and CDR2 as YSLEER. The CDR3 consists of 14 residues. CDR3 bases: TGCGCCAGCAGCCTCAGTACACCCCCAGATACGCAGTATTTT. It translates to CASSLSTPPDTQYF.

V gene TRBV11-2 combines with J gene TRBJ2-3, with a weak D call TRBD1 (5 bases). The germline V and J ends were trimmed by 5 bases and 5 bases, with 17 bases remaining between them. CDR1 is SGHAT, CDR2 FQNNGV, per germline. The CDR3 consists of 15 residues. Here the CDR3 reads CASSRQTALGDTQYF. The CDR3 DNA sequence: TGTGCCAGCAGCCGCCAGACAGCCCTTGGAGATACGCAGTATTTT.